These T cell receptor beta chains were read from a single sample in a study of cytomegalovirus exposure and HLA in healthy donors. TCRdb keeps only in-frame clones here, not all; method: immunoSEQ multiplex PCR. The sample has roughly 100,000 clones; around 65% are singletons. The sequenced sample consisted of PBMCs. Every receptor here comes from a woman aged 45 to 65 in good health and CMV-seronegative. Both conserved end residues are part of each CDR3. A D gene is named only where the DNA matches it firmly. Only part of the rows carry a size: once, few, many, or a class if the clone is expanded.

d_call,v_call,j_call,clone_size,cdr3_nt,cdr3_aa
NA,TRBV28,TRBJ1-5,NA,TGTGCCAGCAGTTTCCCACAGGGTCGTCAGCCCCAGCATTTT,CASSFPQGRQPQHF
NA,TRBV6-5,TRBJ1-3,NA,TGTGCCAGCAGGGGGACTACCGGAAACACCATATATTTT,CASRGTTGNTIYF
NA,TRBV7-6,TRBJ2-1,NA,TGTGCCAGCAGCTCGGGACTTTACAATGAGCAGTTCTTC,CASSSGLYNEQFF
NA,TRBV18,TRBJ2-3,NA,TGTGCCAGCTCAGCCCGGGTAGCCCGGGGTGACACAGATACGCAGTATTTT,CASSARVARGDTDTQYF
NA,TRBV6-4,TRBJ2-1,NA,TGTGCCAGCAGTGAGGGACTTTTTAGTGTAAGTGAGCAGTTCTTC,CASSEGLFSVSEQFF
TRBD2,TRBV28,TRBJ2-2,NA,TGTGCCAGCAGTTTATTCGGGACTAGCGGGGAGCTGTTTTTT,CASSLFGTSGELFF
NA,TRBV7-2,TRBJ1-5,NA,TGTGCCAGCAGCTCATCGGTCTCATCAAGCAATCAGCCCCAGCATTTT,CASSSSVSSSNQPQHF
TRBD2,TRBV25-1,TRBJ2-1,NA,TGTGCCAGCAGTGCCACTAGCGGGGTATTTTTGAATGAGCAGTTCTTC,CASSATSGVFLNEQFF
TRBD1,TRBV5-5,TRBJ1-5,NA,TGTGCCAGCAGCCGGGACAGGGGGCGAGGTCAGCCCCAGCATTTT,CASSRDRGRGQPQHF
TRBD1,TRBV19,TRBJ1-1,NA,TGTGCCAGTAGGATCAGGGGGCCAATGAACACTGAAGCTTTCTTT,CASRIRGPMNTEAFF
TRBD1,TRBV4-1,TRBJ1-6,once,TGCGCCAGCAGCCCTTGGGACAGGGAACACTCACCCCTCCACTTT,CASSPWDREHSPLHF
TRBD2,TRBV27,TRBJ2-5,NA,TGTGCCAGCAGGCCGGGACTAGCGGGAGGTTTCCAAGAGACCCAGTACTTC,CASRPGLAGGFQETQYF
NA,TRBV4-1,TRBJ1-5,NA,TGCGCCAGCAGCCAAGGGCAGGTCCCCAATCAGCCCCAGCATTTT,CASSQGQVPNQPQHF
NA,TRBV6-6,TRBJ2-2,once,TGTGCCAGCAGCAGACTGAGACCCGATACCGGGGAGCTGTTTTTT,CASSRLRPDTGELFF
TRBD1,TRBV6-5,TRBJ2-7,once,TGTGCCAGCAGTTTGGGGACAGGGACCTACGAGCAGTACTTC,CASSLGTGTYEQYF
NA,TRBV10-3,TRBJ1-1,NA,TGTGCCATCAGTGAGGAAGGGGGGAACACTGAAGCTTTCTTT,CAISEEGGNTEAFF
TRBD1,TRBV5-1,TRBJ2-7,NA,TGCGCCAGCAGTTACGACAGGGTCTCCTACGAGCAGTACTTC,CASSYDRVSYEQYF
TRBD2,TRBV28,TRBJ2-1,NA,TGTGCCAGCAGTTTATCAGCGGCAACGGGAGGAAACTACAATGAGCAGTTCTTC,CASSLSAATGGNYNEQFF
NA,TRBV7-8,TRBJ1-1,NA,TGTGCCAGCAGCTTACCAGGAGGGAACACTGAAGCTTTCTTT,CASSLPGGNTEAFF
TRBD1,TRBV2,TRBJ2-2,NA,TGTGCCAGCAGTTTACCGGGACAGAGAACCGGGGAGCTGTTTTTT,CASSLPGQRTGELFF
TRBD1,TRBV19,TRBJ1-1,NA,TGTGCCAGTAGTGTACAGGGGACGGACACTGAAGCTTTCTTT,CASSVQGTDTEAFF
TRBD1,TRBV6-1,TRBJ2-1,NA,TGTGCCAGCAGTGAGAGGACAGGGAAGTGGGTCAATGAGCAGTTCTTC,CASSERTGKWVNEQFF
NA,TRBV5-6,TRBJ2-3,NA,TGTGCCAGCAGCCGGGACTTTTCCCCAGATACGCAGTATTTT,CASSRDFSPDTQYF
NA,TRBV28,TRBJ2-7,NA,TGTGCCAGCAGCCCCCCCCGTGGGTCGGGGAGTTCCTACGAGCAGTACTTC,CASSPPRGSGSSYEQYF
TRBD2,TRBV7-3,TRBJ2-1,NA,TGTGCCAGCAGCCCCGGGACTATTGGTGAGCAGTTCTTC,CASSPGTIGEQFF
NA,TRBV5-4,TRBJ1-1,NA,TGTGCCAGCAGTCGGGCGGACAGTCGGCTGAACACTGAAGCTTTCTTT,CASSRADSRLNTEAFF
NA,TRBV10-2,TRBJ1-1,NA,TGCGCCGGTACCCTGGGCATGAACACTGAAGCTTTCTTT,CAGTLGMNTEAFF
NA,TRBV11-2,TRBJ1-1,NA,TGTGCCAGCAGCTTGAGTCAGGACACTGAAGCTTTCTTT,CASSLSQDTEAFF
TRBD2,TRBV29-1,TRBJ2-5,few,TGCAGCGTGCAGCGGGGGAATCAAGAGACCCAGTACTTC,CSVQRGNQETQYF
NA,TRBV29-1,TRBJ2-2,NA,TGCAGCGTTGAAGCCAGATCCCTCAACACCGGGGAGCTGTTTTTT,CSVEARSLNTGELFF
TRBD2,TRBV9,TRBJ2-7,NA,TGTGCCAGCAGCGATAGCGGGAGAGTGCAGTACTTC,CASSDSGRVQYF
TRBD2,TRBV10-2,TRBJ2-3,NA,TGCGCCAGCGGTCTAGCGGCCTTACCAGGAGATACGCAGTATTTT,CASGLAALPGDTQYF
TRBD1,TRBV28,TRBJ2-7,NA,TGTGCCAGCAGCCCTACTGACAGGGGTCTCTACGAGCAGTACTTC,CASSPTDRGLYEQYF
NA,TRBV15,TRBJ2-7,NA,TGTGCCACCAGCAGAGATCTGACTTTAAGCTCCTACGAGCAGTACTTC,CATSRDLTLSSYEQYF
NA,TRBV9,TRBJ1-1,NA,TGTGCCAGCAGCGCCACGGGGGGCCCCATGTACACTGAAGCTTTCTTT,CASSATGGPMYTEAFF
NA,TRBV11-2,TRBJ1-5,NA,TGTGCCAGCAGCCAGTCTAGGGGTCAGCCCCAGCATTTT,CASSQSRGQPQHF
NA,TRBV11-2,TRBJ2-1,NA,TGTGCCAGCAGCTCGATACGCGGTCCCCTGCGCTCCTACAATGAGCAGTTCTTC,CASSSIRGPLRSYNEQFF
NA,TRBV28,TRBJ2-7,NA,TGTGCCAGCAGTTTGGGCTACGAGCAGTACTTC,CASSLGYEQYF
NA,TRBV30,TRBJ2-1,NA,TGTGCCTGGAGTTCAGCCAGGGGAGTCAATGAGCAGTTCTTC,CAWSSARGVNEQFF
NA,TRBV19,TRBJ2-1,once,TGTGCCAGTAGTTTCTGGCGGGGCGAATACAATGAGCAGTTCTTC,CASSFWRGEYNEQFF
NA,TRBV11-2,TRBJ1-1,few,TGTGCCAGCAGCTTTAACAGGAACACTGAAGCTTTCTTT,CASSFNRNTEAFF
TRBD2,TRBV4-1,TRBJ2-1,NA,TGCGCCAGCAGCCAAGAACAACTAGCGGGGGCATACAATGAGCAGTTCTTC,CASSQEQLAGAYNEQFF
TRBD2,TRBV7-9,TRBJ2-3,NA,TGTGCCAGCAGCTTAGCGGGGACTAGCGGGAGGACAGATACGCAGTATTTT,CASSLAGTSGRTDTQYF
TRBD1,TRBV4-1,TRBJ2-7,NA,TGCGCCAGCAGCCAGAAGACAGGGGTAGACTACGAGCAGTACTTC,CASSQKTGVDYEQYF
NA,TRBV15,TRBJ2-7,NA,TGTGCCACCAGCAGACCAGGATACTACGAGCAGTACTTC,CATSRPGYYEQYF
TRBD1,TRBV28,TRBJ1-4,once,TGTGCCAGCAGTGATATCGGACAGGGGCAAACAACTAATGAAAAACTGTTTTTT,CASSDIGQGQTTNEKLFF
TRBD1,TRBV29-1,TRBJ2-3,NA,TGCAGCGTTGACCAATGGAACAGGGGCCTCCCCGGTAGCACAGATACGCAGTATTTT,CSVDQWNRGLPGSTDTQYF
TRBD1,TRBV6-5,TRBJ1-2,NA,TGTGCCAGCACACAGGGGGCCAACTATGGCTACACCTTC,CASTQGANYGYTF